Sequencing of this TCR beta chain was carried out in a study of blood T cell repertoires in COVID-19. Trimming removed 1 base from V and 7 bases from J, with 11 bases in between. Germline V CDR1 and CDR2: LNHDA, SQIVND (reference sequence). The CDR3 covers 14 residues. TCRdb keeps only in-frame clones here, not all; method: immunoSEQ multiplex PCR. Of 200,000 to 250,000 clones listed, 80% were seen once; the top ten hold about 5%. Sequenced material: peripheral blood. The gene calls are TRBV19 and TRBJ2-1; a weak D match, TRBD1 (6 bases). This sequence was found in a human donor in a cohort sampled during active COVID-19. The CDR3 region is CASSIVPGVNEQFF. CDR3 in DNA: TGTGCCAGTAGTATAGTCCCAGGGGTAAATGAGCAGTTCTTC. The entire variable domain, with the rest obtained from reference TRBV19 and TRBJ2-1, is as follows: DGGITQSPKYLFRKEGQNVTLSCEQNLNHDAMYWYRQDPGQGLRLIYYSQIVNDFQKGDIAEGYSVSREKKESFPLTVTSAQKNPTAFYLCASSIVPGVNEQFFGPGTRLTVL.